The present TCR beta chain was sequenced within a study of CD8 T cells in ankylosing spondylitis. Researchers built TCR beta libraries using quantitative 5'-RACE with molecular barcodes. One entry per CDR3 protein, called by TCRdb with MiXCR from the 5' RACE reads. This table holds roughly 280,000 distinct CDR3 sequences, about 20% found once. General study points: Typical of ankylosing spondylitis blood, it appeared, was a TCR beta motif of fewer than 10 highly homologous variants. In reactive arthritis synovial fluid and blood, some motif variants had been reported before. Peripheral blood samples showed relatively rare disease-linked clones, and these clones were CD8+.

The V end was cut by 5 bases, the J end by 2 bases, with 18 bases between. Germline assignment: CDR1 SQVTM and CDR2 ANQGSEA. This CDR3 is built from 15 residues. Points on this clonotype: Antigen: not known.

V and J are TRBV29-1 and TRBJ1-2, with D unresolved. This TCR was recovered from a male donor with ankylosing spondylitis or in good health (not recorded which). Sequencing used blood, either unsorted or a sorted T cell fraction (not recorded which). CDR3 in amino acids: CSVPGRARPNYGYTF. The CDR3, as DNA: TGCAGCGTTCCCGGCCGAGCAAGACCGAACTATGGCTACACCTTC.